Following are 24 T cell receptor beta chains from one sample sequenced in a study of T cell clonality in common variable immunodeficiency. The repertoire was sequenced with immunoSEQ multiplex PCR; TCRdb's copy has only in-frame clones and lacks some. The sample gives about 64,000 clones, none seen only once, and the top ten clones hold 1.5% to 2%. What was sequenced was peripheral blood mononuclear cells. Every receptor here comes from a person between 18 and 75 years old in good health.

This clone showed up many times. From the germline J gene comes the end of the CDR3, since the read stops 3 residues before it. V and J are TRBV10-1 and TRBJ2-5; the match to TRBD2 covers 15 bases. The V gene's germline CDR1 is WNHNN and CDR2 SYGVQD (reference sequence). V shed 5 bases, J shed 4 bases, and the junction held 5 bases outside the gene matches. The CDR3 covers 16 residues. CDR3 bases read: TGCGCCAGCAGTACGGGACTAGCGGGAGGCGGAGAGACC. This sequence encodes CASSTGLAGGGET. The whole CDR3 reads CASSTGLAGGGETQYF.

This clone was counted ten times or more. This CDR3 reads CASSAASPKETQYF. Partial CDR3 DNA: TGCGCCAGCAGCGCGGCCTCTCCCAAAGAGACC. The J gene is TRBJ2-5, the V gene TRBV5-1; D gene ambiguous. Read sequence stops 3 residues before the CDR3 end, and the germline J gene provides the missing end. The CDR3 consists of 14 residues. Germline V lookup: CDR1 SGHRS, CDR2 YFSETQ. Trimming stripped 4 bases from V and 3 bases from J, with 13 bases between.

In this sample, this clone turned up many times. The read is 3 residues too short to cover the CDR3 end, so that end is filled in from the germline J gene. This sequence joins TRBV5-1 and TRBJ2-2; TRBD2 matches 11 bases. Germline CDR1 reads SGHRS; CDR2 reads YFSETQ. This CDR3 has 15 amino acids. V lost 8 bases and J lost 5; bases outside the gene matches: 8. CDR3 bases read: TGCGCCAGTCGCGAGGTAGCGGGAGGGACCGGGGAG. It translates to CASREVAGGTGE. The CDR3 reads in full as CASREVAGGTGELFF. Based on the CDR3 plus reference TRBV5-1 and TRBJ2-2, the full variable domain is KAGVTQTPRYLIKTRGQQVTLSCSPISGHRSVSWYQQTPGQGLQFLFEYFSETQRNKGNFPGRFSGRQFSNSRSEMNVSTLELGDSALYLCASREVAGGTGELFFGEGSRLTVL.

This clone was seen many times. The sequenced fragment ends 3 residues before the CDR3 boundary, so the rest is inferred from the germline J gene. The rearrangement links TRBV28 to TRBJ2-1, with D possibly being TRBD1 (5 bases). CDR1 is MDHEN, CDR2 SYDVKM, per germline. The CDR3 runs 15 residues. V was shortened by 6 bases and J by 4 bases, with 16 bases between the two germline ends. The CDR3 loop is CASRRQSLMYNEQFF. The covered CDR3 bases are TGTGCCAGCAGAAGACAGAGCCTGATGTACAATGAG.

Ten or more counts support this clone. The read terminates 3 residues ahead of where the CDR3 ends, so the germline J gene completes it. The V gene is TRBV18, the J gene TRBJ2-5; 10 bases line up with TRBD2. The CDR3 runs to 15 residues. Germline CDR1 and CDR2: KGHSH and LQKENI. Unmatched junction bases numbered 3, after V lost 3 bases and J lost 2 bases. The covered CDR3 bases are TGTGCCAGCTCACCGAGGACTAGCGGACAAGAGACC. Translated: CASSPRTSGQET. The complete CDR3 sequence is CASSPRTSGQETQYF.

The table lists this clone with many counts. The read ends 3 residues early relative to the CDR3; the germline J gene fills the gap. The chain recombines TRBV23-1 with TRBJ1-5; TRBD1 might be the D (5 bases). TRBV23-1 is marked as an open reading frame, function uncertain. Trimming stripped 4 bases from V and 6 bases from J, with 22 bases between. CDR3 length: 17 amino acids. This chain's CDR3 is CASSPSQTGGVAQPQHF. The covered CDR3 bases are TGCGCCAGCAGTCCCTCCCAAACAGGTGGGGTGGCTCAGCCC.

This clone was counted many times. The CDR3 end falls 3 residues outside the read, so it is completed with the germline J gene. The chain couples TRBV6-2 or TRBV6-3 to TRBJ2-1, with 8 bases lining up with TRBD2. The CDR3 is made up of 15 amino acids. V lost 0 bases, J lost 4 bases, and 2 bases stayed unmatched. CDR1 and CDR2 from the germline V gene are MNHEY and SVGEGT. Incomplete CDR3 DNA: TGTGCCAGCAGTTACTCTAGCGGGGTTTACAATGAG. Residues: CASSYSSGVYNE. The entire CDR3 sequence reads CASSYSSGVYNEQFF.

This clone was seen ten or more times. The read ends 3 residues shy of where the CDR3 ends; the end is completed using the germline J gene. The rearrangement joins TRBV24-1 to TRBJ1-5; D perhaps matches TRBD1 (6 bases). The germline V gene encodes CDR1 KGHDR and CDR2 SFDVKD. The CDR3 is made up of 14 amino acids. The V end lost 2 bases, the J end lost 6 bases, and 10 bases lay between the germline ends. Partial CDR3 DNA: TGTGCCACCAGTGATTACAGGGCGAGTCAGCCC. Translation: CATSDYRASQP. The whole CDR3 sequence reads CATSDYRASQPQHF.

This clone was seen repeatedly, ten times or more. This CDR3 reads CASSMGGTNHLEQYF. The sequenced CDR3 bases are TGTGCCAGCAGCATGGGCGGGACTAACCACCTCGAG. The chain combines TRBV5-6 with TRBJ2-7; 7 bases fit TRBD2. The CDR3 end is not reached by the read, which stops 3 residues before it; the germline J gene fills it in. V dropped 4 bases and J dropped 6; count of bases not matched to a gene: 13. The CDR3 loop spans 15 amino acids. Germline-derived CDR1 and CDR2 are SGHDT and YYEEEE.

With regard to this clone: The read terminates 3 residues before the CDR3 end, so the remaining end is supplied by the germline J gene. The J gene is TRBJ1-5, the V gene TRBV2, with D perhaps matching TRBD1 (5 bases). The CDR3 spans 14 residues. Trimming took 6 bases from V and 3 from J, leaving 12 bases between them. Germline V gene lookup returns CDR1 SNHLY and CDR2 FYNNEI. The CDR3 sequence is CASRGRQINQPQHF. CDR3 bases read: TGTGCCAGCAGGGGTAGACAGATCAATCAGCCC.

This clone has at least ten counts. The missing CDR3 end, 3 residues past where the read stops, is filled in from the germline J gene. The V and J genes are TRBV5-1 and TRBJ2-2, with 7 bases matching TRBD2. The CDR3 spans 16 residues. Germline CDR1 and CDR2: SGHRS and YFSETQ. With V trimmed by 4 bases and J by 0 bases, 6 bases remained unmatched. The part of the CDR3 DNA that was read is TGCGCCAGCAGCCCGAGAGCGGGGACGAACACCGGGGAG. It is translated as CASSPRAGTNTGE. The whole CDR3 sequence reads CASSPRAGTNTGELFF. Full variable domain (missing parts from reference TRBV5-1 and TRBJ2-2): KAGVTQTPRYLIKTRGQQVTLSCSPISGHRSVSWYQQTPGQGLQFLFEYFSETQRNKGNFPGRFSGRQFSNSRSEMNVSTLELGDSALYLCASSPRAGTNTGELFFGEGSRLTVL.

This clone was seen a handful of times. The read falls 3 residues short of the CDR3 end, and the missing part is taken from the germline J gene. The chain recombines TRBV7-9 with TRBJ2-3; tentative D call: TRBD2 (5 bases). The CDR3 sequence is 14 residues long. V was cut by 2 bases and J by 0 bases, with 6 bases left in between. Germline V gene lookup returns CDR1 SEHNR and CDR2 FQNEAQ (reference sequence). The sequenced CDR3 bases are TGTGCCAGCAGCTTAAGCGGAAGCACAGATACG. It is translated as CASSLSGSTDT. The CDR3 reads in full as CASSLSGSTDTQYF.

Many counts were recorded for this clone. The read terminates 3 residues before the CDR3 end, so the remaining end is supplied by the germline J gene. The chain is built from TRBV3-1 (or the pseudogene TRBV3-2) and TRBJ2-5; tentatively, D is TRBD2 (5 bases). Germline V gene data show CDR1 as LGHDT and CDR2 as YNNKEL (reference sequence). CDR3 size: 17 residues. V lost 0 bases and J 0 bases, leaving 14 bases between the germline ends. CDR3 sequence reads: CASSQEGSGAYQETQYF. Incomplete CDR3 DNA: TGTGCCAGCAGCCAAGAGGGGAGCGGAGCGTACCAAGAGACC.

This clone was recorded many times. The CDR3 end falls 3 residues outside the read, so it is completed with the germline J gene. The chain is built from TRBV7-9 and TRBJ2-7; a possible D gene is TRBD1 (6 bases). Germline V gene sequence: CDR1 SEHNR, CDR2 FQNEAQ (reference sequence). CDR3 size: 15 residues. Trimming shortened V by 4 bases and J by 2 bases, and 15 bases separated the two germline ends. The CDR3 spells CASSSTGGLTYEQYF. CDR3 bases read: TGTGCCAGCAGCTCAACTGGGGGCCTTACCTACGAG.

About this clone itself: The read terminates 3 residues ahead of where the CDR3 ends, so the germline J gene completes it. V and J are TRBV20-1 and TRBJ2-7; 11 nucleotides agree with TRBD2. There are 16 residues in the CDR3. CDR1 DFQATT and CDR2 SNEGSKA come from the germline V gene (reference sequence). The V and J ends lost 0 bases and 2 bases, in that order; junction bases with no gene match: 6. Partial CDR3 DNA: TGCAGTGCTAGAGAATTTAGCGGGAGGGCCCCCTACGAG. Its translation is CSAREFSGRAPYE. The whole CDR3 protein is CSAREFSGRAPYEQYF.

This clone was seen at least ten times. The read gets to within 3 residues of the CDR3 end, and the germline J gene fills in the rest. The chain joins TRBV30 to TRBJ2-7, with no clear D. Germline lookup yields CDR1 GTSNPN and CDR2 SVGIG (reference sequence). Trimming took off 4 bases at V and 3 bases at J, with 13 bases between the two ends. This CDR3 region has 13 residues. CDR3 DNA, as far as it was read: TGTGCCTGGACGGCTAGTGGCCTCTACGAG. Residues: CAWTASGLYE. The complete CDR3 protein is CAWTASGLYEQYF.

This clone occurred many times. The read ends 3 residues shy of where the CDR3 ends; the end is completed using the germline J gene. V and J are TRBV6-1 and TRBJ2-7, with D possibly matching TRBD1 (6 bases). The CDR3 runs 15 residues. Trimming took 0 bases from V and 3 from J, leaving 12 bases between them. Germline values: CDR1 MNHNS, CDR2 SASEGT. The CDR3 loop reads CASSEALGADYEQYF. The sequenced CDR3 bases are TGTGCCAGCAGTGAAGCTTTGGGGGCTGACTACGAG.

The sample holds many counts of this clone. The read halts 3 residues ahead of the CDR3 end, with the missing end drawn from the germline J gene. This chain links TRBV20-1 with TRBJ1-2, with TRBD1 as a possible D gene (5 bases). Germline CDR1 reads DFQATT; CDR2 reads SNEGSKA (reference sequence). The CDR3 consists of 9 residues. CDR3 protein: CRWGSGYTF. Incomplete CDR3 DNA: TGCAGGTGGGGCAGCGGC.

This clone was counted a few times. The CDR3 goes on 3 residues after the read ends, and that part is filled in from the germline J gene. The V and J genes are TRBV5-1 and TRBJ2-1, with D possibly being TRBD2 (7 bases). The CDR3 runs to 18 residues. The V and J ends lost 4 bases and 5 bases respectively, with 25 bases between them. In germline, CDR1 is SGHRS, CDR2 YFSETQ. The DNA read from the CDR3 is TGCGCCAGCAGCCCTACACTAACAGGGAGGGGGTTGGACAATGAG. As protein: CASSPTLTGRGLDNE. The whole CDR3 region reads CASSPTLTGRGLDNEQFF.

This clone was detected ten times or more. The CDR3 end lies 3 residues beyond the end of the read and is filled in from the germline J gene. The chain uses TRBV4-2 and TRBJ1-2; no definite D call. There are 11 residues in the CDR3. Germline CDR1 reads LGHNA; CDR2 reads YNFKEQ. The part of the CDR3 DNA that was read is TGTGCCAGCAGCCAAGAGGGCGGC. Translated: CASSQEGG. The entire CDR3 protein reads CASSQEGGYTF.

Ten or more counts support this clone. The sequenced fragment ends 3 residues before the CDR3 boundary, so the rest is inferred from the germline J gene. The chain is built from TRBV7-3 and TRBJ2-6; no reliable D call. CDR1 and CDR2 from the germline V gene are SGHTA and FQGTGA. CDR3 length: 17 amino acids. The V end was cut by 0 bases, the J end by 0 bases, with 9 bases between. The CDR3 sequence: CASSLTDTPSGANVLTF. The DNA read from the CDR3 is TGTGCCAGCAGCTTAACAGACACCCCCTCTGGGGCCAACGTC. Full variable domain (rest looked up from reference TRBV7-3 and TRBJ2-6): GAGVSQTPSNKVTEKGKYVELRCDPISGHTALYWYRQSLGQGPEFLIYFQGTGAADDSGLPNDRFFAVRPEGSVSTLKIQRTERGDSAVYLCASSLTDTPSGANVLTFGAGSRLTVL.

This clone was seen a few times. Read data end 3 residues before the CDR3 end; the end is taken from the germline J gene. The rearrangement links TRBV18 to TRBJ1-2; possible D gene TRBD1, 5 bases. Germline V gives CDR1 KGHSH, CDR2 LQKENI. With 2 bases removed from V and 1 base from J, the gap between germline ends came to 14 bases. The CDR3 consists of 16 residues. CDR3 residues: CASSPYGAPDNYGYTF. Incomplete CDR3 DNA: TGTGCCAGCTCACCATATGGGGCCCCAGATAACTATGGC.

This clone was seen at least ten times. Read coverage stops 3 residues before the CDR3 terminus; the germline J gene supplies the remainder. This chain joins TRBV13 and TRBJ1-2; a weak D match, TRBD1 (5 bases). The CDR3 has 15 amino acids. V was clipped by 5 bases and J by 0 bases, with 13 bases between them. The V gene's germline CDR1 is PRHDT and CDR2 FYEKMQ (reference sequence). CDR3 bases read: TGTGCCAGCAGCCCGCGACAGTTAGCTAACTATGGC. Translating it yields CASSPRQLANYG. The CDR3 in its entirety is CASSPRQLANYGYTF.

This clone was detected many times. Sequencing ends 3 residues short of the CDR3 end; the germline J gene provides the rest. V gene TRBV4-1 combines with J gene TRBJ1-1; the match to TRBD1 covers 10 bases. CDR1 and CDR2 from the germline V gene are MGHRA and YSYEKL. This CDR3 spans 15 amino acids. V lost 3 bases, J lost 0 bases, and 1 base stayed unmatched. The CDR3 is CASSQGQGLNTEAFF. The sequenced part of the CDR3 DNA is TGCGCCAGCAGCCAGGGACAGGGGTTGAACACTGAA.